Listed here is a single T cell receptor (beta chain). The antigen remains undetermined. V lost 0 bases and J 7 bases, leaving 6 bases between the germline ends. The CDR3 sequence is 11 residues long. Germline CDR1 DFQATT, CDR2 SNEGSKA (reference sequence). This specimen belongs to a study of OX40 agonist ivuxolimab in advanced cancers. On the study more broadly: Patients got intravenous ivuxolimab at 0.01 to 10 mg/kg every 2 weeks. Aged roughly 23 to 79 with a mean of approximately 60 years, they were roughly 83% male. Study results and limitations: Average numbers of expanded clones were greater in CD8+ T cells than in CD4+. It was not determined which antigens were specifically recognized by the peripheral T cells that had undergone clonal expansion.

Some clones are missing from TCRdb's copy, which holds only in-frame ones; the method was immunoSEQ multiplex PCR. The profile shows 90,000 to 95,000 clones, about 87% of them singletons. The specimen comprised CD4+ or CD8+ T cells sorted from blood, sampled in a trial of the OX40 agonist ivuxolimab. The chain employs TRBV20-1 and TRBJ1-2, with D perhaps TRBD1 (5 bases). The sequence derives from an adult with an advanced solid tumor such as melanoma, head and neck, liver or kidney cancer. Here the CDR3 reads CSARDTGGYTF. In DNA form, the CDR3 reads TGCAGTGCTAGAGATACAGGTGGCTACACCTTC.